The 15 T cell receptor beta chains below come from one sample, sequenced in a study of blood T cell repertoires in COVID-19. Sequenced by immunoSEQ multiplex PCR; TCRdb stores in-frame clones only, minus some. The sample yields about 160,000 clones, around 87% seen once. The sample consisted of PBMCs or T cells enriched from blood (not recorded which). The receptors derive from a woman aged 45-65 years who had recovered from COVID-19.

This chain uses TRBV29-1 with TRBJ2-1; D is possibly TRBD1 (5 bases). V lost 7 bases to trimming and J lost 4 bases, with 11 bases between them. Per the germline V gene, CDR1 is SQVTM and CDR2 is ANQGSEA. CDR3 size: 12 residues. The CDR3 spells CSGAPGYNEQFF. In nucleotides, the CDR3 is TGCAGCGGGGCTCCAGGGTACAATGAGCAGTTCTTC.

The J gene is TRBJ1-2, the V gene TRBV7-2, with 8 nucleotides matching TRBD1. Germline CDR1 is SGHTA and CDR2 is FQGNSA. The V segment lost 2 bases and the J segment 3 bases; nucleotides outside the gene matches: 11. The CDR3 consists of 17 residues. CDR3 coding DNA: TGTGCCAGCAGCTTAAGGCCGCTCGGACAGGGTGACTATGGCTACACCTTC. As protein: CASSLRPLGQGDYGYTF.

The chain couples TRBV6-5 to TRBJ2-7; the D is unclear. V was shortened by 6 bases and J by 6 bases, with 9 bases between the two germline ends. The germline CDR1 and CDR2 sequences are MNHEY and SVGAGI. This CDR3 is built from 11 residues. The CDR3 DNA follows: TGTGCCAGCAGCTCGTTCGGCGAGCAGTACTTC. Translation gives CASSSFGEQYF.

The chain carries TRBV11-2 and TRBJ2-3, with 7 positions matching TRBD2. V shed 1 base and J 8 bases; nucleotides not matched to a gene: 9. The CDR3 runs to 15 residues. Germline loops: CDR1 SGHAT, CDR2 FQNNGV. CDR3 nucleotides: TGTGCCAGCAGCTTAGCCGTAGGACTAGTGGCTACGCAGTATTTT. It specifies CASSLAVGLVATQYF.

The chain employs TRBV6-2 or TRBV6-3 and TRBJ1-2; TRBD1 agrees at 7 bases. The CDR3 runs 13 residues. Losses at the gene ends were 5 bases for V and 5 bases for J; bases not matched to a gene: 5. Germline V gene data show CDR1 as MNHEY and CDR2 as SVGEGT. The CDR3 reads CASSTGQVYGYTF. CDR3 DNA: TGTGCCAGCAGTACCGGACAGGTTTATGGCTACACCTTC.

The V gene is TRBV6-4, the J gene TRBJ1-2, with D hard to call. Looked up from germline, CDR1 is MRHNA and CDR2 is SNTAGT. V was cut by 3 bases and J by 0 bases, with 11 bases left in between. This CDR3 is 15 amino acids long. CDR3 in DNA: TGTGCCAGCAGTGAGTGGTCCGGGGCTAACTATGGCTACACCTTC. This codes for CASSEWSGANYGYTF.

The gene calls are TRBV11-2 and TRBJ2-3, with D possibly matching TRBD2 (6 bases). The CDR3 is 12 amino acids. In germline, CDR1 is SGHAT, CDR2 FQNNGV. The V end lost 3 bases, the J end lost 6 bases, and 7 bases lay between the germline ends. The CDR3 DNA reads TGTGCCAGCAGCTTGGGGAGGGATACGCAGTATTTT. The encoded protein is CASSLGRDTQYF.

The CDR3 sequence: CASSVTTGTGGVRQFF. DNA for the CDR3: TGTGCCAGCTCAGTCACCACCGGGACAGGGGGCGTCCGGCAGTTCTTC. V and J are TRBV18 and TRBJ2-1; 12 positions agree with TRBD1. Germline V CDR1 and CDR2: KGHSH, LQKENI. The CDR3 covers 16 residues. V was pared by 5 bases and J by 12 bases, with 14 bases of the junction left unmatched.

The genes are TRBV7-6 and TRBJ1-2; D gene ambiguous. V shed 5 bases and J shed 0 bases, with 13 bases lying between them. The CDR3 is made up of 15 amino acids. CDR1 and CDR2 (germline): SGHVS, FNYEAQ. The CDR3: CASSPGRLTNYGYTF. The CDR3 DNA reads TGTGCCAGCAGCCCCGGGAGGTTAACTAACTATGGCTACACCTTC.

The chain employs TRBV18 and TRBJ1-3; the match to TRBD1 covers 11 bases. The trim removed 2 bases at V and 0 bases at J, leaving 6 bases unmatched. CDR3 length: 18 residues. Germline CDR1 and CDR2: KGHSH and LQKENI. The CDR3 DNA reads as TGTGCCAGCTCACCATTGATGGGACAGGGGGACTCTGGAAACACCATATATTTT. It yields the protein CASSPLMGQGDSGNTIYF.

This chain joins TRBV7-3 and TRBJ2-1; 9 bases agree with TRBD1. CDR1 is SGHTA, CDR2 FQGTGA, per germline. The CDR3 totals 15 residues. The V and J ends lost 5 bases and 7 bases, in that order; junction bases with no gene match: 9. CDR3 sequence: CASSVQGAGKNEQFF. CDR3 DNA: TGTGCCAGCAGCGTACAGGGGGCGGGGAAAAATGAGCAGTTCTTC.

The gene calls are TRBV5-1 and TRBJ1-4, with D uncertain. Germline V gene data show CDR1 as SGHRS and CDR2 as YFSETQ. Trimming stripped 5 bases from V and 0 bases from J, with 8 bases between. The CDR3 has 14 amino acids. The CDR3 DNA follows: TGCGCCAGCAGGCAGATGGCAACTAATGAAAAACTGTTTTTT. Its protein is CASRQMATNEKLFF.

The V and J genes are TRBV7-8 and TRBJ2-1; 9 bases are a match to TRBD1. The V and J ends lost 2 bases and 5 bases, in that order; junction bases with no gene match: 10. This CDR3 contains 17 residues. Germline lookup yields CDR1 SGHVS and CDR2 FQNEAQ. The CDR3 is CASSLPGTGRSHNEQFF. In DNA form, the CDR3 reads TGTGCCAGCAGCTTACCGGGGACAGGGAGGTCCCACAATGAGCAGTTCTTC.

The chain joins TRBV18 to TRBJ1-3; D gene uncertain. V lost 3 bases and J 0 bases, leaving 12 bases between the germline ends. Germline V lookup: CDR1 KGHSH, CDR2 LQKENI. The CDR3 length is 16 residues. CDR3 bases: TGTGCCAGCTCACCTACGGAGGGATTCTCTGGAAACACCATATATTTT. It is translated as CASSPTEGFSGNTIYF.

The chain joins TRBV29-1 to TRBJ1-1; 7 bases are a match to TRBD1. This CDR3 region has 14 residues. The germline gives CDR1 SQVTM, CDR2 ANQGSEA. Trimming removed 4 bases from V and 0 bases from J; junction bases left unmatched: 5. This chain's CDR3 is CSVVARGMNTEAFF. CDR3 bases: TGCAGCGTTGTAGCCAGGGGGATGAACACTGAAGCTTTCTTT.